This T cell receptor (beta chain) was documented in a study of tumor and adjacent non-tumor tissue in lung cancer. RNA was extracted from bulk tissue without any cell sorting. More than 3 cm separated this lung sample from the edge of the tumor. Germline CDR1 is ENHRY and CDR2 is SYGVKD. The CDR3 runs 12 residues. Worth noting for this clonotype: A much bigger clone sits one base away, suggesting this may be a read error.

Three rounds of nested PCR, following a modified ARM-PCR protocol, produced the TCRbeta library. MiXCR, applied by TCRdb to the multiplex PCR reads, yields one record per CDR3 protein. The sample yields under 75,000 distinct CDR3 sequences, 65% to 75% seen once. The chain has TRBV10-3 and TRBJ2-3, with D uncertain. The specimen was distant non-tumor lung tissue. The sequence was obtained from a woman aged 45-60 years with non-small cell lung cancer. The DNA for the CDR3 is TGTGTCATCAGTGAGAGAGCAGATACGCAGTATTTT. It yields the protein CVISERADTQYF.